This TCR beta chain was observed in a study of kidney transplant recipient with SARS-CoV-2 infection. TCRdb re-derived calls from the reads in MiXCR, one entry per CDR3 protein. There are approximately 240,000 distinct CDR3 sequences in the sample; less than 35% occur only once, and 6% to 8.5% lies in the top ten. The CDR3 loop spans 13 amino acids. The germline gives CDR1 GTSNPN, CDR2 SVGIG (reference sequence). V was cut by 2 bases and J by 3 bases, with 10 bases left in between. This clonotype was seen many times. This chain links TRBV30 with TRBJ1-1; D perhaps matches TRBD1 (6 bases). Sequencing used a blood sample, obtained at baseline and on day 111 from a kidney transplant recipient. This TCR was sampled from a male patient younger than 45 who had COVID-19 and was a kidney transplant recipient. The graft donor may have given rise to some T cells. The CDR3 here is CAWSRDTYTEAFF. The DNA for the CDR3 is TGTGCCTGGAGTAGGGACACTTACACTGAAGCTTTCTTT.